The rows below give T cell receptor beta chains drawn from one sample of a study of cytomegalovirus exposure and HLA in healthy donors. Here immunoSEQ multiplex PCR was the method, and the copy in TCRdb shows in-frame clones only, minus some. The sample lists over 150,000 clones, 80% occurring once. Source material: PBMCs. Receptor source: a young man in good health and CMV-seronegative. Each CDR3 is given with its conserved first and last residue. Each record gives: V gene, clone size, J gene, D gene, CDR3 protein, CDR3 DNA. D genes are given only for firm matches. Clone size is given for some rows only: seen once, a few or many times, or a class if the clone is expanded.

v_call: TRBV29-1
clone_size: once
j_call: TRBJ1-3
d_call: TRBD1
cdr3_aa: CSVEDRETGYGNTIYF
cdr3_nt: TGCAGCGTTGAAGATCGGGAGACAGGGTATGGAAACACCATATATTTT

v_call: TRBV7-3
clone_size: .
j_call: TRBJ2-1
d_call: .
cdr3_aa: CASSSLSTRMDEQFF
cdr3_nt: TGTGCCAGCAGCTCCCTCTCGACTAGGATGGATGAGCAGTTCTTC

v_call: TRBV5-6
clone_size: .
j_call: TRBJ1-5
d_call: .
cdr3_aa: CASSLSNQPQHF
cdr3_nt: TGTGCCAGCAGCTTGTCGAATCAGCCCCAGCATTTT

v_call: TRBV7-9
clone_size: .
j_call: TRBJ1-5
d_call: TRBD1
cdr3_aa: CASSPQGAGNQPQHF
cdr3_nt: TGTGCCAGCAGCCCCCAGGGGGCTGGCAATCAGCCCCAGCATTTT

v_call: TRBV11-2
clone_size: few
j_call: TRBJ2-1
d_call: .
cdr3_aa: CASSWSPNTYNEQFF
cdr3_nt: TGTGCCAGCAGCTGGAGCCCGAATACCTACAATGAGCAGTTCTTC

v_call: TRBV2
clone_size: .
j_call: TRBJ2-4
d_call: .
cdr3_aa: CASRYQADLNIQYF
cdr3_nt: TGTGCCAGCAGGTACCAGGCTGACCTAAACATTCAGTACTTC

v_call: TRBV28
clone_size: .
j_call: TRBJ2-7
d_call: TRBD2
cdr3_aa: CASSLETSGSPGGYEQYF
cdr3_nt: TGTGCCAGCAGTTTAGAGACTAGCGGGAGCCCGGGGGGATACGAGCAGTACTTC

v_call: TRBV30
clone_size: few
j_call: TRBJ2-7
d_call: .
cdr3_aa: CAGGNKTVYEQYF
cdr3_nt: TGTGCTGGGGGCAATAAGACTGTCTACGAGCAGTACTTC

v_call: TRBV11-2
clone_size: .
j_call: TRBJ2-1
d_call: .
cdr3_aa: CASTPGIDEQFF
cdr3_nt: TGTGCCAGCACCCCAGGTATCGATGAGCAGTTCTTC

v_call: TRBV6-6
clone_size: few
j_call: TRBJ1-1
d_call: TRBD1
cdr3_aa: CASRWTGWNTEAFF
cdr3_nt: TGTGCCAGCAGGTGGACAGGATGGAACACTGAAGCTTTCTTT

v_call: TRBV6-5
clone_size: .
j_call: TRBJ2-5
d_call: .
cdr3_aa: CASSYGGGGTQYF
cdr3_nt: TGTGCCAGCAGTTACGGCGGCGGAGGGACCCAGTACTTC

v_call: TRBV19
clone_size: .
j_call: TRBJ1-5
d_call: TRBD1
cdr3_aa: CASLAADRAGQPQHF
cdr3_nt: TGTGCCAGTCTGGCCGCGGACAGGGCGGGACAGCCCCAGCATTTT

v_call: TRBV5-4
clone_size: .
j_call: TRBJ2-2
d_call: TRBD2
cdr3_aa: CASTQMGLAGHTGELFF
cdr3_nt: TGTGCCAGCACCCAAATGGGACTAGCGGGGCACACCGGGGAGCTGTTTTTT

v_call: TRBV27
clone_size: .
j_call: TRBJ2-3
d_call: .
cdr3_aa: CASSFSADTQYF
cdr3_nt: TGTGCCAGCAGTTTCAGCGCAGATACGCAGTATTTT

v_call: TRBV6-4
clone_size: .
j_call: TRBJ2-2
d_call: TRBD2
cdr3_aa: CASTGGVTGELFF
cdr3_nt: TGTGCCAGCACGGGAGGGGTTACCGGGGAGCTGTTTTTT

v_call: TRBV15
clone_size: .
j_call: TRBJ2-2
d_call: .
cdr3_aa: CATSRALAMGTGELFF
cdr3_nt: TGTGCCACCAGCAGAGCTCTAGCCATGGGAACCGGGGAGCTGTTTTTT

v_call: TRBV11-2
clone_size: .
j_call: TRBJ2-2
d_call: TRBD2
cdr3_aa: CASVGLAGENTGELFF
cdr3_nt: TGTGCCAGCGTTGGGCTAGCGGGGGAGAACACCGGGGAGCTGTTTTTT

v_call: TRBV25-1
clone_size: .
j_call: TRBJ1-2
d_call: TRBD1
cdr3_aa: CASSPPGQGLRRSGYTF
cdr3_nt: TGTGCCAGCAGTCCGCCGGGACAGGGATTACGGCGAAGTGGCTACACCTTC

v_call: TRBV5-6
clone_size: .
j_call: TRBJ1-3
d_call: .
cdr3_aa: CASSLRGAGNTIYF
cdr3_nt: TGTGCCAGCAGCCTGCGCGGGGCAGGAAACACCATATATTTT

v_call: TRBV15
clone_size: .
j_call: TRBJ2-1
d_call: .
cdr3_aa: CATSRGGAGDYEQFF
cdr3_nt: TGTGCCACCAGCAGAGGCGGGGCCGGTGATTATGAGCAGTTCTTC

v_call: TRBV7-9
clone_size: .
j_call: TRBJ2-3
d_call: .
cdr3_aa: CASSSGPRPTQYF
cdr3_nt: TGTGCCAGCAGTTCAGGTCCTCGCCCTACGCAGTATTTT

v_call: TRBV5-4
clone_size: once
j_call: TRBJ1-1
d_call: .
cdr3_aa: CASSPSGAALTEAFF
cdr3_nt: TGTGCCAGCAGCCCTTCAGGGGCGGCACTCACTGAAGCTTTCTTT

v_call: TRBV5-1
clone_size: .
j_call: TRBJ1-2
d_call: .
cdr3_aa: CASSLRDNLHGYTF
cdr3_nt: TGCGCCAGCAGCTTGAGGGACAATTTACATGGCTACACCTTC

v_call: TRBV28
clone_size: .
j_call: TRBJ2-7
d_call: TRBD1
cdr3_aa: CASSTGGREQYF
cdr3_nt: TGTGCCAGCAGTACAGGGGGAAGAGAGCAGTACTTC

v_call: TRBV19
clone_size: once
j_call: TRBJ1-4
d_call: TRBD1
cdr3_aa: CASSGTGVEKLFF
cdr3_nt: TGTGCCAGTTCCGGGACAGGGGTTGAAAAACTGTTTTTT

v_call: TRBV7-3
clone_size: .
j_call: TRBJ1-1
d_call: .
cdr3_aa: CASSVNGNTEAFF
cdr3_nt: TGTGCCAGCAGCGTCAACGGGAACACTGAAGCTTTCTTT

v_call: TRBV30
clone_size: .
j_call: TRBJ1-6
d_call: .
cdr3_aa: CAWSGAGPYNSPLHF
cdr3_nt: TGTGCCTGGAGTGGAGCAGGGCCTTATAATTCACCCCTCCACTTT

v_call: TRBV5-5
clone_size: .
j_call: TRBJ1-5
d_call: .
cdr3_aa: CASSLALPVPPNQPQHF
cdr3_nt: TGTGCCAGCAGCTTGGCCCTACCGGTCCCCCCTAATCAGCCCCAGCATTTT

v_call: TRBV4-2
clone_size: .
j_call: TRBJ1-5
d_call: .
cdr3_aa: CASSQEMQDFNQPQHF
cdr3_nt: TGTGCCAGCAGCCAAGAGATGCAGGACTTCAATCAGCCCCAGCATTTT

v_call: TRBV5-6
clone_size: .
j_call: TRBJ1-2
d_call: .
cdr3_aa: CASSLAQGGGYTF
cdr3_nt: TGTGCCAGCAGCTTGGCCCAGGGTGGCGGCTACACCTTC

v_call: TRBV6-1
clone_size: .
j_call: TRBJ2-2
d_call: TRBD2
cdr3_aa: CASKLAGVLGELFF
cdr3_nt: TGTGCCAGCAAATTAGCGGGAGTCCTCGGGGAGCTGTTTTTT

v_call: TRBV7-9
clone_size: .
j_call: TRBJ2-1
d_call: .
cdr3_aa: CASSANPGEEFF
cdr3_nt: TGTGCCAGCAGCGCCAACCCCGGAGAGGAGTTCTTC

v_call: TRBV21-1
clone_size: .
j_call: TRBJ2-3
d_call: .
cdr3_aa: CASSTPGTGPDTQYF
cdr3_nt: TGTGCCAGCAGCACCCCCGGGACAGGTCCAGATACGCAGTATTTT

v_call: TRBV28
clone_size: .
j_call: TRBJ1-1
d_call: .
cdr3_aa: CASSLSTEAFF
cdr3_nt: TGTGCCAGCAGTTTGAGTACTGAAGCTTTCTTT

v_call: TRBV11-2
clone_size: .
j_call: TRBJ1-2
d_call: TRBD1
cdr3_aa: CASSPGQSRYGYTF
cdr3_nt: TGTGCCAGCAGCCCGGGACAGTCTAGATATGGCTACACCTTC

v_call: TRBV6-5
clone_size: .
j_call: TRBJ1-1
d_call: .
cdr3_aa: CASSLGEEAFF
cdr3_nt: TGTGCCAGCAGCCTCGGGGAGGAAGCTTTCTTT

v_call: TRBV5-6
clone_size: few
j_call: TRBJ2-1
d_call: .
cdr3_aa: CASSLGGSSYNEQFF
cdr3_nt: TGTGCCAGCAGCTTGGGAGGTAGCTCCTACAATGAGCAGTTCTTC

v_call: TRBV9
clone_size: few
j_call: TRBJ2-7
d_call: TRBD1
cdr3_aa: CASSPRTGGTYEQYF
cdr3_nt: TGTGCCAGCAGCCCTCGGACAGGGGGGACCTACGAGCAGTACTTC

v_call: TRBV15
clone_size: .
j_call: TRBJ1-2
d_call: .
cdr3_aa: CATSESGALTYGYTF
cdr3_nt: TGTGCCACCAGCGAGTCAGGGGCTCTTACCTATGGCTACACCTTC

v_call: TRBV6-1
clone_size: .
j_call: TRBJ2-7
d_call: TRBD1
cdr3_aa: CASSLGGQGPPQYF
cdr3_nt: TGTGCCAGCAGCCTGGGGGGACAGGGGCCGCCTCAGTACTTC

v_call: TRBV5-6
clone_size: .
j_call: TRBJ2-1
d_call: TRBD2
cdr3_aa: CASSPGIREGNEQFF
cdr3_nt: TGTGCCAGCAGCCCTGGTATCAGGGAGGGAAATGAGCAGTTCTTC

v_call: TRBV28
clone_size: few
j_call: TRBJ2-7
d_call: .
cdr3_aa: CASSFGLEQYF
cdr3_nt: TGTGCCAGCAGTTTCGGTCTCGAGCAGTACTTC

v_call: TRBV5-6
clone_size: .
j_call: TRBJ1-6
d_call: .
cdr3_aa: CASSSGTGGAYNSPLHF
cdr3_nt: TGTGCCAGCAGCTCCGGTACTGGGGGCGCCTATAATTCACCCCTCCACTTT

v_call: TRBV19
clone_size: .
j_call: TRBJ2-5
d_call: .
cdr3_aa: CASSLTFYRQETQYF
cdr3_nt: TGTGCCAGTAGTCTCACCTTCTACCGCCAAGAGACCCAGTACTTC

v_call: TRBV7-9
clone_size: .
j_call: TRBJ1-1
d_call: .
cdr3_aa: CASSRRDSLLNTEAFF
cdr3_nt: TGTGCCAGCAGCCGCCGGGACTCCTTACTGAACACTGAAGCTTTCTTT

v_call: TRBV5-4
clone_size: few
j_call: TRBJ1-4
d_call: .
cdr3_aa: CASSLGTREKLFF
cdr3_nt: TGTGCCAGCAGCTTGGGGACAAGAGAAAAACTGTTTTTT

v_call: TRBV11-2
clone_size: few
j_call: TRBJ2-1
d_call: TRBD2
cdr3_aa: CASSRGGRNEQFF
cdr3_nt: TGTGCCAGCAGTCGCGGGGGGCGCAATGAGCAGTTCTTC

v_call: TRBV10-3
clone_size: .
j_call: TRBJ1-2
d_call: TRBD1
cdr3_aa: CAISEDGDSMDGYTF
cdr3_nt: TGTGCCATCAGTGAGGATGGGGACAGTATGGATGGCTACACCTTC

v_call: TRBV11-2
clone_size: .
j_call: TRBJ2-5
d_call: .
cdr3_aa: CASSLGEEETQYF
cdr3_nt: TGTGCCAGCAGCTTGGGGGAGGAAGAGACCCAGTACTTC

v_call: TRBV27
clone_size: .
j_call: TRBJ1-2
d_call: .
cdr3_aa: CASSLLQGPLGYGYTF
cdr3_nt: TGTGCCAGCAGTTTATTACAGGGTCCTTTGGGCTATGGCTACACCTTC

v_call: TRBV11-2
clone_size: few
j_call: TRBJ2-7
d_call: TRBD2
cdr3_aa: CASSLGSTIAGGYEQYF
cdr3_nt: TGTGCCAGCAGCTTAGGATCAACAATAGCGGGGGGGTACGAGCAGTACTTC

v_call: TRBV7-2
clone_size: .
j_call: TRBJ1-2
d_call: TRBD1
cdr3_aa: CASSLTDRAGYTF
cdr3_nt: TGTGCCAGCAGCCTGACGGACAGGGCTGGCTACACCTTC

v_call: TRBV5-1
clone_size: .
j_call: TRBJ1-2
d_call: .
cdr3_aa: CASHVRSGEGTYGYTF
cdr3_nt: TGCGCCAGCCATGTGAGGTCCGGGGAAGGAACCTATGGCTACACCTTC

v_call: TRBV7-6
clone_size: .
j_call: TRBJ2-3
d_call: TRBD2
cdr3_aa: CASSFRLAGGQDTQYF
cdr3_nt: TGTGCCAGCAGCTTTCGACTAGCGGGGGGACAAGATACGCAGTATTTT

v_call: TRBV10-3
clone_size: few
j_call: TRBJ1-4
d_call: .
cdr3_aa: CAIRPSGVGEKLFF
cdr3_nt: TGTGCCATCAGACCTTCGGGGGTGGGGGAAAAACTGTTTTTT

v_call: TRBV27
clone_size: .
j_call: TRBJ1-2
d_call: .
cdr3_aa: CASSLASQAGGYTF
cdr3_nt: TGTGCCAGCAGTTTAGCTAGCCAGGCGGGAGGCTACACCTTC

v_call: TRBV27
clone_size: .
j_call: TRBJ2-5
d_call: .
cdr3_aa: CASSLYSQETQYF
cdr3_nt: TGTGCCAGCAGTTTGTATTCTCAAGAGACCCAGTACTTC